The source of this T cell receptor (beta chain) is a study of PD-1 blockade in classical Hodgkin lymphoma (dated by TCRdb to between 2020 and 2021). In the study overall: Nivolumab dosing was 3 mg/kg intravenously every 2 weeks, continuing until either disease progression or unacceptable toxicity. To define a peripheral blood immune signature of response to PD-1 blockade in classical Hodgkin lymphoma, the study combined TCR beta sequencing with CyTOF. The paper as a whole reports these results and caveats: Baseline TCR diversity was reported to be lower in newly diagnosed patients than in healthy donors and to be lower still in relapsed/refractory patients. A significant rise by C4D1 was seen in CD4+ but not CD8+ TCR diversity (p=0.0027 vs p=0.16), with the rise being most apparent in complete responders (p=0.02). Only a single clinical trial cohort was studied, and what caused the repertoire differences, possibly disease activity or prior therapy, remained undefined. Patients starting nivolumab less than 1 year after ASCT had lower diversity and were excluded from later analyses to avoid confounding by immune reconstitution. Among trial patients, those achieving complete response had baseline diversity similar to that of newly diagnosed patients, while diversity was significantly lower in partial responders and progressors.

This clone was seen only once. The antigen it recognizes is unknown. No base quality values were provided; no much bigger clone lies one nucleotide off. V lost 5 bases and J lost 5 bases; the stretch between them is 18 bases long. Including cysteine and phenylalanine, the CDR3 has 15 amino acids. Only CDR3 DNA is held: 45 bases, read in frame from base 1. CDR1 and CDR2, looked up from the germline V gene, are SGHTA and FQGNSA. The time point label on this specimen signifies: cycle 4 day 1 (C4D1), after less than 7 weeks of nivolumab. All trial patients had relapsed after autologous stem cell transplantation, with cohorts A, B and C differing in prior brentuximab vedotin exposure. CD4+ T cells were purified from thawed PBMCs by magnetic negative selection with a Miltenyi CD4+ T cell isolation kit. The trial cohort included 50 to 60 patients with relapsed/refractory classical Hodgkin lymphoma, and each patient had a best overall response of complete response, partial response or progressive disease. Single-agent nivolumab was administered to trial patients in the multi-cohort phase II CheckMate 205 trial. An independent review committee assessed best overall response by applying the 2007 International Working Group response criteria. Trial PBMCs were collected immediately before nivolumab initiation (C1D1) and during therapy at cycle 2 day 1 and cycle 4 day 1. Peripheral blood was collected in 8 mL Vacutainer Cell Preparation Tubes, from which PBMCs were isolated by centrifugation and then cryopreserved. Purified CD4+ and CD8+ fractions were prepared only for cases in which an additional PBMC sample was available. Magnetically labelled cells were depleted on LS columns in a quadroMACS separator, and the flow-through was collected as the purified fraction.

The Qiagen DNeasy kit was used to extract genomic DNA from unsorted PBMCs and from the negatively selected CD4+ and CD8+ fractions. Amplification of TCR beta CDR3 regions was done by immunoSEQ multiplex PCR with primers that anneal to V and J segments. Amplification bias was minimized using a synthetic immune receptor repertoire, and residual bias was removed computationally after sequencing. As for the authors' bioinformatics: Repertoire diversity was quantified as the Shannon entropy index using custom Python scripts. Unsorted, CD4+ and CD8+ repertoires were analyzed separately, except in combined analyses where CD4+ and CD8+ sequences were merged in silico. Clonal expansion was defined as a frequency increase of at least 2-fold after treatment compared with C1D1, and clones undetected at baseline were assigned a pseudocount of 0.5. Clones with 0 or 1 copy at C1D1 were classified as singleton clones, and clones with 2 or more copies were classified as non-singleton clones. Clones expanded in unsorted samples were assigned a CD4+, CD8+ or unknown annotation through matching of protein sequences in sorted samples from the same patient. Wilcoxon tests on paired samples were used to test changes in diversity from C1D1 to C4D1. TCRdb provides this immuneACCESS table in a form limited to in-frame rearrangements. Some clones are lacking; in checked studies, under half of them reflect an unresolved V gene, and why the rest are absent is not known. The V and J calls and clone size were taken over from that table, and D and trimming were inferred from the DNA. For this sample the table gives fewer than 40,000 clones, of which about 80% were detected only once. Under 1% of the sample comes from the top ten.

The V and J segments used are TRBV7-2 and TRBJ1-1, with the D gene too uncertain to name. This clonotype was obtained from a human donor with classical Hodgkin lymphoma. The specimen comprised CD4+ T cells from blood, sampled before the fourth cycle of nivolumab. The CDR3 protein is CASSTVRLTSTEAFF. Here is the DNA: TGTGCCAGCAGCACGGTTAGGCTCACGAGTACTGAAGCTTTCTTT.